A selection of T cell receptor beta chains follows, all from one sample in a study of PD-L1 blockade in urothelial cancer. Profiled with immunoSEQ multiplex PCR; TCRdb holds only in-frame clones, not every one. This sample has 35,000 to 40,000 clones; over 75% occur once, and the top ten carry around 3.4%. Material: PBMCs, obtained around atezolizumab (anti-PD-L1) treatment. Receptors were obtained from a man between 65 and 85 years old with urothelial cancer. CDR3s include the opening cysteine and the closing phenylalanine or tryptophan. Each record gives: clone size, J gene, D gene, V gene, CDR3 protein, CDR3 DNA. D genes are given only for firm matches. Some rows mark clone size as missing; the rest say once, few, many or name a class of expanded clone.

clone size: once; J gene: TRBJ1-1; D gene: NA; V gene: TRBV6-5; CDR3 protein: CASSPGEPGIEAFF; CDR3 DNA: TGTGCCAGCAGCCCCGGGGAGCCAGGAATTGAAGCTTTCTTT
clone size: NA; J gene: TRBJ2-7; D gene: TRBD2; V gene: TRBV5-4; CDR3 protein: CASSQFSGGLYEQYF; CDR3 DNA: TGCGCCAGCAGCCAATTTAGCGGGGGCCTCTACGAGCAGTACTTC
clone size: NA; J gene: TRBJ2-7; D gene: TRBD1; V gene: TRBV4-3; CDR3 protein: CASSQGGQGYGGEQYF; CDR3 DNA: TGCGCCAGCAGCCAAGGGGGACAGGGCTATGGGGGCGAGCAGTACTTC
clone size: NA; J gene: TRBJ2-1; D gene: TRBD1; V gene: TRBV11-3; CDR3 protein: CASSQEGQGAYNEQFF; CDR3 DNA: TGTGCCAGCAGCCAAGAGGGACAGGGAGCCTACAATGAGCAGTTCTTC
clone size: NA; J gene: TRBJ2-3; D gene: NA; V gene: TRBV7-2; CDR3 protein: CASSAFQRSTDTQYF; CDR3 DNA: TGTGCCAGCAGCGCGTTTCAGCGTAGCACAGATACGCAGTATTTT
clone size: once; J gene: TRBJ2-7; D gene: NA; V gene: TRBV7-3; CDR3 protein: CASSFGPSSYEQYF; CDR3 DNA: TGTGCCAGCAGCTTTGGGCCGAGCTCCTACGAGCAGTACTTC
clone size: once; J gene: TRBJ1-1; D gene: NA; V gene: TRBV21-1; CDR3 protein: CASSKGKRGRLNTEAFF; CDR3 DNA: TGTGCCAGCAGCAAAGGTAAGCGGGGCCGTTTGAACACTGAAGCTTTCTTT
clone size: NA; J gene: TRBJ2-7; D gene: TRBD1; V gene: TRBV2; CDR3 protein: CASAVRQGPYEQYF; CDR3 DNA: TGTGCCAGCGCCGTTAGACAGGGCCCCTACGAGCAGTACTTC
clone size: NA; J gene: TRBJ2-5; D gene: TRBD1; V gene: TRBV7-9; CDR3 protein: CASSTRTGVGKETQYF; CDR3 DNA: TGTGCCAGCAGCACTCGGACAGGGGTGGGAAAAGAGACCCAGTACTTC
clone size: once; J gene: TRBJ2-5; D gene: TRBD2; V gene: TRBV19; CDR3 protein: CASRRTSGQETQYF; CDR3 DNA: TGTGCCAGTAGGAGGACTAGCGGCCAAGAGACCCAGTACTTC
clone size: few; J gene: TRBJ1-1; D gene: NA; V gene: TRBV5-1; CDR3 protein: CASSLQGETEAFF; CDR3 DNA: TGCGCCAGCAGCCTACAGGGAGAGACTGAAGCTTTCTTT
clone size: NA; J gene: TRBJ2-2; D gene: NA; V gene: TRBV9; CDR3 protein: CASSGGTPASGELFF; CDR3 DNA: TGTGCCAGCAGCGGGGGGACACCTGCATCCGGGGAGCTGTTTTTT
clone size: NA; J gene: TRBJ1-2; D gene: NA; V gene: TRBV30; CDR3 protein: CAWRGGTHGSGYTF; CDR3 DNA: TGTGCCTGGAGGGGAGGCACCCACGGGAGTGGCTACACCTTC
clone size: NA; J gene: TRBJ1-2; D gene: NA; V gene: TRBV18; CDR3 protein: CASSSSLEDGYTF; CDR3 DNA: TGTGCCAGCTCCTCCTCCCTCGAGGATGGCTACACCTTC
clone size: NA; J gene: TRBJ2-7; D gene: NA; V gene: TRBV2; CDR3 protein: CASSVLMEQYF; CDR3 DNA: TGTGCCAGCAGTGTATTAATGGAGCAGTACTTC
clone size: NA; J gene: TRBJ1-1; D gene: NA; V gene: TRBV7-9; CDR3 protein: CASSSTHNQRRTEAFF; CDR3 DNA: TGTGCCAGCAGCTCGACGCATAATCAGAGGAGAACTGAAGCTTTCTTT
clone size: NA; J gene: TRBJ1-5; D gene: NA; V gene: TRBV7-9; CDR3 protein: CASSYGEGAHQPQHF; CDR3 DNA: TGTGCCAGCAGCTACGGAGAGGGCGCACATCAGCCCCAGCATTTT
clone size: few; J gene: TRBJ1-1; D gene: NA; V gene: TRBV14; CDR3 protein: CASSRQGKSTEAFF; CDR3 DNA: TGTGCCAGCAGTCGTCAGGGTAAGAGCACTGAAGCTTTCTTT
clone size: NA; J gene: TRBJ2-3; D gene: NA; V gene: TRBV7-3; CDR3 protein: CASGPPSTDTQYF; CDR3 DNA: TGTGCCAGTGGGCCCCCTAGCACAGATACGCAGTATTTT
clone size: NA; J gene: TRBJ2-5; D gene: NA; V gene: TRBV18; CDR3 protein: CASSPPGLAGWETQYF; CDR3 DNA: TGTGCCAGCTCACCACCAGGGCTAGCCGGATGGGAGACCCAGTACTTC
clone size: NA; J gene: TRBJ1-2; D gene: TRBD1; V gene: TRBV4-2; CDR3 protein: CASSQVGTDYGYTF; CDR3 DNA: TGTGCCAGCAGCCAAGTCGGGACAGACTATGGCTACACCTTC
clone size: NA; J gene: TRBJ2-7; D gene: TRBD2; V gene: TRBV6-5; CDR3 protein: CASSVQLAGPYEQYF; CDR3 DNA: TGTGCCAGCAGCGTTCAACTAGCGGGACCCTACGAGCAGTACTTC
clone size: once; J gene: TRBJ1-2; D gene: TRBD1; V gene: TRBV2; CDR3 protein: CASQGANYGYTF; CDR3 DNA: TGTGCCAGTCAGGGGGCTAACTATGGCTACACCTTC
clone size: NA; J gene: TRBJ2-1; D gene: TRBD1; V gene: TRBV6-6; CDR3 protein: CASSLTGGEEQFF; CDR3 DNA: TGTGCCAGCAGTCTGACAGGGGGAGAAGAGCAGTTCTTC